This T cell receptor beta chain was identified in a study of cytomegalovirus exposure and HLA in healthy donors. Trimming removed 11 bases at V and 4 bases at J, with 14 bases between. Looked up from germline, CDR1 is MNHEY and CDR2 is SVGAGI. This CDR3 region has 13 residues. The PCR contained 60 Vbeta and 13 Jbeta primers. Some clones are missing from TCRdb's copy, which holds only in-frame ones; the method was immunoSEQ multiplex PCR. Of about 170,000 clones in the sample, approximately 80% were seen once. The sample taken for sequencing was PBMCs. This clonotype was sampled from a boy between 2 and 10 years old in good health and CMV-seronegative. The chain carries TRBV6-5 and TRBJ2-2; D is perhaps TRBD1 (5 bases). CDR3 loop: CACKGSGTGELFF. As DNA, the CDR3 is TGTGCCTGTAAGGGGTCGGGCACCGGGGAGCTGTTTTTT.